Presented here are 23 T cell receptor beta chains from one specimen sequenced in a study of neurological immune-mediated disorders. Specified time point: longitudinal time-point 3. From the 5' RACE reads, TCRdb called clonotypes with MiXCR, one entry per CDR3 protein. Here the sample spans 53,000 or so distinct CDR3 sequences, roughly 8% being singletons. Material: PBMCs. Every receptor here comes from a woman in her thirties or forties in good health.

The sample holds many counts of this clonotype. The chain carries TRBV7-8 and TRBJ2-7; TRBD1 matches 10 bases. After removal of 5 bases from V and 2 bases from J, the junction contained 3 bases not matched to a gene. Germline loops: CDR1 SGHVS, CDR2 FQNEAQ. The CDR3 runs 14 residues. The CDR3 is CASSLDRGTYEQYF. The CDR3 bases are TGTGCCAGCAGCCTGGACAGGGGGACCTACGAGCAGTACTTC.

This clonotype appeared many times. The chain employs TRBV7-2 and TRBJ2-5, with a tentative D call TRBD1 (6 bases). Germline V gene data show CDR1 as SGHTA and CDR2 as FQGNSA. V was clipped by 7 bases and J by 4 bases, with 13 bases between them. CDR3 size: 13 residues. This chain's CDR3 is CASKGGRAETQYF. Here the CDR3 DNA reads TGTGCCAGCAAAGGGGGACGAGCAGAGACCCAGTACTTC.

This clonotype was observed many times. This chain connects TRBV6-2 or TRBV6-3 to TRBJ1-1; tentative D call: TRBD1 (5 bases). The CDR3 spans 14 residues. The germline V gene encodes CDR1 MNHEY and CDR2 SVGEGT. V was pared by 6 bases and J by 6 bases, with 17 bases between. The CDR3 DNA reads as TGTGCCAGCAGCGAACCGGGGCAGAGTCCTGAAGCTTTCTTT. It translates to CASSEPGQSPEAFF.

This clonotype counts as medium-sized (0.01 to 0.1%). This chain joins TRBV6-6 and TRBJ1-2, with unresolved D. Between the trimmed V and J ends, which lost 0 bases and 5 bases, there was a span of 16 bases. Germline CDR1 is MNHNY and CDR2 is SVGAGI (reference sequence). The CDR3 sequence is 16 residues long. CDR3 loop: CASSYSHRQQLYGYTF. DNA for the CDR3: TGTGCCAGCAGTTACTCGCATCGACAACAACTTTATGGCTACACCTTC.

The sample holds many counts of this clonotype. V usage is TRBV5-1 and J usage is TRBJ2-3; 7 bases agree with TRBD2. The trim removed 2 bases at V and 3 bases at J, leaving 12 bases unmatched. There are 17 residues in the CDR3. CDR1 is SGHRS, CDR2 YFSETQ, per germline. The DNA for the CDR3 is TGCGCCAGCAGCTTAGGACTAGACCCGGAATTGACAGATACGCAGTATTTT. Its protein is CASSLGLDPELTDTQYF.

At least ten counts were recorded for this clonotype. The chain employs TRBV27 and TRBJ2-2; D unresolved. The V end lost 2 bases, the J end lost 7 bases, and 5 bases lay between the germline ends. The CDR3 is made up of 12 amino acids. Germline V gene data show CDR1 as MNHEY and CDR2 as SMNVEV (reference sequence). CDR3 sequence (DNA): TGTGCCAGCAGTTTAGGGGACGGGGAGCTGTTTTTT. Translation gives CASSLGDGELFF.

CDR3 protein: CASSLGMMDRAQHF. The CDR3 nucleotides are TGTGCCAGCAGCTTAGGCATGATGGACAGGGCCCAGCATTTT. This chain joins TRBV13 and TRBJ1-5; TRBD1 matches at 8 bases. The CDR3 totals 14 residues. The germline V gene has CDR1 PRHDT and CDR2 FYEKMQ (reference sequence). The junction had 6 bases not matched to a gene; V was cut back by 0 bases and J by 11 bases.

In its sample, this clonotype was seen many times. This chain links TRBV6-2 or TRBV6-3 with TRBJ1-2; no clear D gene. The V gene's germline CDR1 is MNHEY and CDR2 SVGEGT. The CDR3 length is 13 residues. The V end lost 6 bases, the J end lost 2 bases, and 10 bases lay between the germline ends. CDR3 residues: CASRNDPNYGYTF. DNA of the CDR3: TGTGCCAGCAGAAACGACCCCAACTATGGCTACACCTTC.

The table lists this clonotype with many counts. The chain links TRBV5-1 to TRBJ1-6; no definite D call. The germline V gene has CDR1 SGHRS and CDR2 YFSETQ. The CDR3 runs to 15 residues. The V gene lost 4 bases and the J gene lost 14 bases, with 22 bases spanning the gap. The CDR3 here is CASSPDGLRVPTLHF. As DNA, the CDR3 is TGCGCCAGCAGCCCGGACGGACTTAGAGTCCCAACCCTCCACTTT.

This clonotype was counted at least ten times. The rearrangement joins TRBV6-5 to TRBJ2-7; D remains unclear. V was cut by 2 bases and J by 5 bases, with 10 bases left in between. CDR1 and CDR2 from the germline V gene are MNHEY and SVGAGI. There are 13 residues in the CDR3. The CDR3 DNA reads as TGTGCCAGCAGTTACCATGTACAGAACGAGCAGTACTTC. Amino acids: CASSYHVQNEQYF.

J is TRBJ1-5 and V is TRBV29-1, with D perhaps matching TRBD1 (5 bases). Trimming took off 7 bases at V and 11 bases at J, with 21 bases between the two ends. CDR1 SQVTM and CDR2 ANQGSEA come from the germline V gene. The CDR3 covers 13 residues. CDR3 in amino acids: CSAKGSQGEAQHF. DNA for the CDR3: TGCAGCGCCAAGGGATCCCAGGGAGAGGCCCAGCATTTT.

This clonotype was detected ten times or more. The chain joins TRBV4-2 to TRBJ2-7; D is possibly TRBD1 (5 bases). V was clipped by 2 bases and J by 6 bases, with 17 bases between them. This CDR3 has 15 amino acids. Germline CDR1 is LGHNA and CDR2 is YNFKEQ. The CDR3 reads CASSQPGSPRAEQYF. The CDR3 region has the DNA TGTGCCAGCAGCCAACCCGGCAGCCCCAGGGCCGAGCAGTACTTC.

This clonotype was seen repeatedly, ten times or more. The rearrangement links TRBV5-1 to TRBJ2-3, with TRBD2 as a possible D gene (6 bases). Germline CDR1 reads SGHRS; CDR2 reads YFSETQ. The CDR3 has 15 amino acids. V was cut by 0 bases and J by 2 bases, with 10 bases left in between. CDR3: CASSLGRGYTDTQYF. The CDR3, as DNA: TGCGCCAGCAGCTTGGGTCGGGGGTACACAGATACGCAGTATTTT.

This clonotype was counted ten times or more. The rearrangement uses TRBV20-1 and TRBJ2-7; 10 nucleotides align to TRBD2. CDR1 and CDR2 from the germline V gene are DFQATT and SNEGSKA (reference sequence). Trimming at V came to 2 bases and at J to 4 bases, leaving 8 bases not matched to a gene. This CDR3 has 15 amino acids. CDR3: CSARILAGRIYEQYF. The CDR3 nucleotides are TGCAGTGCTAGAATACTAGCGGGAAGGATTTACGAGCAGTACTTC.

Ten or more counts support this clonotype. The chain is built from TRBV12-5 and TRBJ1-1, with TRBD1 as a possible D gene (6 bases). CDR3 length: 16 amino acids. CDR1 and CDR2 from the germline V gene are LGHNT and FRNRAP. Trimming removed 5 bases at V and 1 base at J, with 17 bases between. The CDR3 sequence is CASGLTGGGRNTEAFF. The DNA of the CDR3 is TGTGCTAGTGGTCTCACCGGGGGGGGCAGGAACACTGAAGCTTTCTTT.

This clonotype has ten or more counts. The chain has TRBV15 and TRBJ2-7; D is unresolved. Trimming took 3 bases from V and 2 from J, leaving 8 bases between them. The CDR3 runs to 13 residues. The germline V gene encodes CDR1 LNHNV and CDR2 YYDKDF (reference sequence). The DNA for the CDR3 is TGTGCCACCAGCAGGGACGTAACCTACGAGCAGTACTTC. Protein sequence: CATSRDVTYEQYF.

This clonotype was found many times. The genes are TRBV7-9 and TRBJ2-2; D perhaps matches TRBD1 (6 bases). Germline V CDR1 and CDR2: SEHNR, FQNEAQ (reference sequence). This CDR3 is 12 amino acids long. Deletions cut 7 bases from V and 6 bases from J, with 9 bases between. CDR3 bases: TGTGCCAGCACCTGGGGGCCCGGGGAGCTGTTTTTT. It codes for CASTWGPGELFF.

In its sample, this clonotype was seen many times. This chain links TRBV5-1 with TRBJ2-5, with D maybe TRBD1 (6 bases). This CDR3 is 17 amino acids long. The V gene lost 4 bases and the J gene lost 4 bases, with 23 bases spanning the gap. The germline V gene has CDR1 SGHRS and CDR2 YFSETQ. The CDR3 region has the DNA TGCGCCAGCAGCCTCGGGGCCCAGGGGTCAGGACTAGAGACCCAGTACTTC. Translation: CASSLGAQGSGLETQYF.

This clonotype occurred many times. CDR3 residues: CSASQVGGENSPLHF. CDR3 sequence (DNA): TGCAGTGCTAGTCAGGTGGGAGGCGAAAATTCACCCCTCCACTTT. V gene TRBV20-1 combines with J gene TRBJ1-6; no clear D gene. This CDR3 contains 15 residues. Trimming took off 3 bases at V and 7 bases at J, with 16 bases between the two ends. Per the germline V gene, CDR1 is DFQATT and CDR2 is SNEGSKA (reference sequence).

This clonotype was recorded at least ten times. V gene TRBV10-3 combines with J gene TRBJ2-2; 9 bases match TRBD1. The germline CDR1 and CDR2 sequences are ENHRY and SYGVKD. The V segment lost 3 bases and the J segment 4 bases; nucleotides outside the gene matches: 9. The CDR3 sequence is 17 residues long. The CDR3 sequence is CAISDSGTGSRTGELFF. DNA of the CDR3: TGTGCCATCAGTGACTCCGGGACAGGGTCGCGCACCGGGGAGCTGTTTTTT.

In its sample, this clonotype was seen many times. This chain connects TRBV20-1 to TRBJ2-1, with D possibly called TRBD1 or TRBD2 (5 bases each). The germline V gene has CDR1 DFQATT and CDR2 SNEGSKA (reference sequence). CDR3 size: 17 residues. Between the trimmed V and J ends, which lost 4 bases and 1 base, there was a span of 20 bases. The CDR3 DNA reads as TGCAGTGCTACAGACCCTCTCCGGGACCAATCCTACAATGAGCAGTTCTTC. Translated, it gives CSATDPLRDQSYNEQFF.

This clonotype occurred many times. This chain links TRBV9 with TRBJ1-1, with no clear D. The V gene's germline CDR1 is SGDLS and CDR2 YYNGEE. This CDR3 comprises 14 residues. The germline V and J ends were trimmed by 0 bases and 4 bases, with 10 bases remaining between them. The CDR3 spells CASSVGLWGTEAFF. The CDR3 coding sequence is TGTGCCAGCAGCGTAGGGTTGTGGGGCACTGAAGCTTTCTTT.

The gene calls are TRBV20-1 and TRBJ1-3, with unresolved D. Germline lookup yields CDR1 DFQATT and CDR2 SNEGSKA (reference sequence). The ends were cut back, 5 bases at V and 4 bases at J, with 6 bases in the middle. This CDR3 has 11 residues. The CDR3 reads CSAFRGNTIYF. The CDR3 DNA sequence: TGCAGTGCTTTCCGAGGAAACACCATATATTTT.